The entry below describes one T cell receptor beta chain. Its matching antigen is unknown. The time point is: newly diagnosed, previously untreated cHL patient sample. Researchers used magnetic negative selection to pull out pure CD4+ T cells from thawed PBMCs. The data were obtained in a study of PD-1 blockade in classical Hodgkin lymphoma. Study-level points and caveats: Repertoire difference causes, possibly disease activity or prior therapy, remain undefined. At baseline, newly diagnosed patients reportedly showed less TCR diversity than healthy donors.

V was pared by 3 bases and J by 7 bases, with 21 bases between. CDR3 size: 15 residues. CDR1 and CDR2 (germline): GTSNPN, SVGIG (reference sequence). TCRdb keeps only in-frame clones here, not all; method: immunoSEQ multiplex PCR. The profile shows around 23,000 clones, 85% to 90% of them singletons. The J gene is TRBJ2-5, the V gene TRBV30; D may be TRBD2 (5 bases). What was sequenced was CD4+ T cells from blood. This receptor was identified in a human donor with classical Hodgkin lymphoma. The CDR3 DNA is TGTGCCTGGAGGGGTGAGGACCCGGGATCGGCGACCCAGTACTTC. This sequence encodes CAWRGEDPGSATQYF. The entire variable domain, with the rest obtained from reference TRBV30 and TRBJ2-5, is as follows: SQTIHQWPATLVQPVGSPLSLECTVEGTSNPNLYWYRQAAGRGLQLLFYSVGIGQISSEVPQNLSASRPQDRQFILSSKKLLLSDSGFYLCAWRGEDPGSATQYFGPGTRLLVL.